What follows are 20 T cell receptor beta chains derived from one specimen sequenced in a study of T cells after yellow fever vaccination. TCRdb used MiXCR to reprocess the 5' RACE reads, holding one entry per CDR3 protein. The sample gives under 700,000 distinct CDR3 sequences, around a sixth of which show up once; about 18% is in the top ten. Material: PBMCs, obtained 5 days after the first yellow fever vaccination. The receptors come from a man aged 18 to 29 who received the YFV17D yellow fever vaccine.

This clonotype occurred a few times. This sequence joins TRBV15 and TRBJ2-5; D possibly corresponds to TRBD2 (5 bases). V was trimmed by 4 bases and J by 5 bases, leaving 8 bases between them. The CDR3 totals 12 residues. CDR1 is LNHNV, CDR2 YYDKDF, per germline (reference sequence). For the CDR3, the DNA is TGTGCCACCAGCATTAGGGAGGAGACCCAGTACTTC. It codes for CATSIREETQYF.

The chain employs TRBV4-3 and TRBJ2-1, with 11 nucleotides matching TRBD1. The junction had 4 bases not matched to a gene; V was cut back by 0 bases and J by 9 bases. The V gene's germline CDR1 is LGHNA and CDR2 YSLEER. The CDR3 is 15 residues long. For the CDR3, the DNA is TGCGCCAGCAGCCAAGACTGGGACAGGGGGATTGAGCAGTTCTTC. Translation: CASSQDWDRGIEQFF.

This clonotype was observed once. The chain employs TRBV11-1 and TRBJ2-5; a possible D gene is TRBD2 (6 bases). The CDR3 has 17 amino acids. Germline assignment: CDR1 SGHAT and CDR2 FQDESV (reference sequence). V shed 4 bases and J shed 7 bases, with 25 bases lying between them. DNA for the CDR3: TGTGCCAGCAGCTCTCCCCCCCGAGAGGCGGGACCGCGGACCCAGTACTTC. Its translation: CASSSPPREAGPRTQYF.

This clonotype was counted a few times. The chain uses TRBV5-6 and TRBJ2-7; D remains ambiguous. Germline loops: CDR1 SGHDT, CDR2 YYEEEE. The germline V and J ends were trimmed by 1 base and 5 bases, with 10 bases remaining between them. This CDR3 region has 13 residues. CDR3 in DNA: TGTGCCAGCAGCTTGAGGGTCCTCCACGAGCAGTACTTC. Translated: CASSLRVLHEQYF.

The chain employs TRBV5-1 and TRBJ2-3; the D gene is possibly TRBD2 (6 bases). The CDR3 has 17 residues. Germline V lookup: CDR1 SGHRS, CDR2 YFSETQ. The germline V and J ends were trimmed by 4 bases and 0 bases, with 18 bases remaining between them. The CDR3 nucleotides read TGCGCCAGCAGCGGAGGGGAAGGTAGTTCGAGCACAGATACGCAGTATTTT. Translated: CASSGGEGSSSTDTQYF. Supplemented by reference TRBV5-1 and TRBJ2-3, the full variable domain reads KAGVTQTPRYLIKTRGQQVTLSCSPISGHRSVSWYQQTPGQGLQFLFEYFSETQRNKGNFPGRFSGRQFSNSRSEMNVSTLELGDSALYLCASSGGEGSSSTDTQYFGPGTRLTVL.

This clonotype was counted at least ten times. The J gene is TRBJ2-3, the V gene TRBV11-2; D remains ambiguous. This CDR3 spans 14 amino acids. Germline assignment: CDR1 SGHAT and CDR2 FQNNGV. The germline V and J ends were trimmed by 1 base and 2 bases, with 7 bases remaining between them. The CDR3 sequence: CASSLAGYTDTQYF. The CDR3 DNA follows: TGTGCCAGCAGCTTAGCGGGTTACACAGATACGCAGTATTTT.

This clonotype was observed a few times. The V and J genes are TRBV7-2 and TRBJ2-2, with unresolved D. The CDR3 totals 14 residues. Germline loops: CDR1 SGHTA, CDR2 FQGNSA. Trimming took 3 bases from V and 6 from J, leaving 11 bases between them. The CDR3: CASSLSGFAGELFF. The CDR3 DNA reads TGTGCCAGCAGCTTGTCCGGATTCGCCGGGGAGCTGTTTTTT.

This clonotype was picked up a small number of times. This chain links TRBV5-1 with TRBJ2-2; TRBD1 aligns across 9 bases. The germline gives CDR1 SGHRS, CDR2 YFSETQ. The CDR3 is 15 amino acids. V shed 3 bases, J shed 0 bases, and the junction held 0 bases outside the gene matches. The CDR3 nucleotides read TGCGCCAGCAGCTGGGACAGGGCGAACACCGGGGAGCTGTTTTTT. This sequence encodes CASSWDRANTGELFF.

This clonotype came up a few times. The rearrangement uses TRBV5-1 and TRBJ2-5; TRBD2 matches at 8 bases. The V and J ends lost 3 bases and 2 bases, in that order; junction bases with no gene match: 6. Germline-derived CDR1 and CDR2 are SGHRS and YFSETQ. The CDR3 consists of 15 residues. The chain's CDR3 is CASSSEAGAQETQYF. The CDR3 DNA reads TGCGCCAGCAGCTCGGAAGCGGGGGCTCAAGAGACCCAGTACTTC.

This clonotype has only a few counts. The genes are TRBV12-3 or TRBV12-4 and TRBJ1-2; D remains unclear. The CDR3 extends over 12 amino acids. V lost 5 bases and J 8 bases, leaving 12 bases between the germline ends. The CDR3 coding sequence is TGTGCCAGCAGTCCAGTAGTTCGGGGCTACACCTTC. Translating gives CASSPVVRGYTF.

V usage is TRBV5-1 and J usage is TRBJ2-1; unclear D gene. Germline V CDR1 and CDR2: SGHRS, YFSETQ. The V end lost 0 bases, the J end lost 3 bases, and 7 bases lay between the germline ends. The CDR3 is 14 residues long. The CDR3 loop is CASSLAWDYNEQFF. The CDR3 DNA reads TGCGCCAGCAGCTTGGCTTGGGACTACAATGAGCAGTTCTTC.

The chain recombines TRBV19 with TRBJ2-1; D is uncertain. The length of the CDR3 is 14 residues. The V end lost 7 bases, the J end lost 2 bases, and 12 bases lay between the germline ends. CDR1 is LNHDA, CDR2 SQIVND, per germline (reference sequence). The CDR3 DNA sequence: TGTGCCAGTACCAGGACCGCGGCCTACAATGAGCAGTTCTTC. Translating gives CASTRTAAYNEQFF.

The chain joins TRBV4-3 to TRBJ1-6; no clear D gene. The CDR3 spans 18 residues. V shed 0 bases and J shed 10 bases, with 22 bases lying between them. Germline assignment: CDR1 LGHNA and CDR2 YSLEER. CDR3 protein: CASSQDEWRRTSKSPLHF. CDR3 in DNA: TGCGCCAGCAGCCAAGATGAGTGGCGGAGGACCTCGAAATCACCCCTCCACTTT.

This clonotype was seen a few times. This chain links TRBV6-5 with TRBJ1-6; 8 bases agree with TRBD1. The germline gives CDR1 MNHEY, CDR2 SVGAGI. Trimming took 2 bases from V and 8 from J; bases not matched to a gene: 8. This CDR3 has 16 amino acids. As DNA, the CDR3 is TGTGCCAGCAGTTACAGATCTGGACAGGGTCATTCACCCCTCCACTTT. Protein: CASSYRSGQGHSPLHF.

This chain joins TRBV6-1 and TRBJ2-3; 11 nucleotides agree with TRBD2. J was trimmed by 2 bases and V by 10 bases; bases with no gene match: 11. Germline V gene sequence: CDR1 MNHNS, CDR2 SASEGT. The CDR3 loop spans 16 amino acids. This CDR3 reads CATSLAGGLDTDTQYF. The DNA for the CDR3 is TGTGCCACCTCCCTAGCGGGGGGCCTCGACACAGATACGCAGTATTTT.

The table lists this clonotype with a few counts. This chain links TRBV5-6 with TRBJ2-7, with TRBD1 matching 7 bases. The germline gives CDR1 SGHDT, CDR2 YYEEEE. Germline trimming cut 4 bases from V and 3 bases from J; bases unmatched to any gene: 7. The CDR3 has 14 residues. Written as DNA, the CDR3 is TGTGCCAGCAGCGGCGGACAGGCTTTCTACGAGCAGTACGTC. This codes for CASSGGQAFYEQYV.

The rearrangement uses TRBV7-2 and TRBJ2-7; D not resolved. The germline V and J ends were trimmed by 1 base and 6 bases, with 4 bases remaining between them. CDR1 SGHTA and CDR2 FQGNSA come from the germline V gene. CDR3 size: 11 residues. CDR3 in DNA: TGTGCCAGCAGCTTAGGGCGCGAGCAGTACGTC. Protein: CASSLGREQYV.

This clonotype was observed a few times. This chain uses TRBV29-1 with TRBJ2-1; D call uncertain. Per germline, CDR1 SQVTM and CDR2 ANQGSEA. V lost 4 bases, J lost 5 bases, and 12 bases lay in between. The CDR3 extends over 13 amino acids. CDR3 residues: CSVGGLTNNEQFF. Here the CDR3 DNA reads TGCAGCGTTGGTGGGCTGACAAACAATGAGCAGTTCTTC.

J is TRBJ2-7 and V is TRBV18, with 7 bases aligning to TRBD1. The CDR3 runs 14 residues. Germline CDR1 KGHSH, CDR2 LQKENI. Trimming at V came to 6 bases and at J to 2 bases, leaving 7 bases not matched to a gene. CDR3 bases: TGTGCCAGCTCGCTACAGGGGACGGCCTACGAGCAGTACGTC. It translates to CASSLQGTAYEQYV.

This clonotype was picked up a small number of times. The chain employs TRBV5-1 and TRBJ1-2, with 9 bases identical to TRBD1. Looked up from germline, CDR1 is SGHRS and CDR2 is YFSETQ. CDR3 length: 14 residues. J lost 4 bases, V lost 4 bases, and 5 bases had no gene match. This chain's CDR3 is CASSPQQGAYGYTF. The CDR3 DNA sequence: TGCGCCAGCAGCCCACAACAGGGGGCCTATGGCTACACCTTC. Full variable domain (outside the CDR3, taken from reference TRBV5-1 and TRBJ1-2): KAGVTQTPRYLIKTRGQQVTLSCSPISGHRSVSWYQQTPGQGLQFLFEYFSETQRNKGNFPGRFSGRQFSNSRSEMNVSTLELGDSALYLCASSPQQGAYGYTFGSGTRLTVV.